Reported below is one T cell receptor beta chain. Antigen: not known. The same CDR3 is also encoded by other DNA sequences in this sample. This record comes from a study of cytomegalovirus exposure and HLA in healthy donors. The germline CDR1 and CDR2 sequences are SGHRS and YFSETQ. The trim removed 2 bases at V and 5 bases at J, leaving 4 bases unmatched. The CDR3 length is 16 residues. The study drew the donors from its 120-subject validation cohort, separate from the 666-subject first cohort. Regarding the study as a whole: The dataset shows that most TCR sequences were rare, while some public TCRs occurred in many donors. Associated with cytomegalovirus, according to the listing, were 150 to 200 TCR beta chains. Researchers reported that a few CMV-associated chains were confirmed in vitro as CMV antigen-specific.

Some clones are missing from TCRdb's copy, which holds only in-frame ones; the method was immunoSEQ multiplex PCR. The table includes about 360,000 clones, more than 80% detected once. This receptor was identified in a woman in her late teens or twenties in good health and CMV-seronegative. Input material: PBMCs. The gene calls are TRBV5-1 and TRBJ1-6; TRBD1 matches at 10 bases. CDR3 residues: CASSLKTGGDNSPLHF. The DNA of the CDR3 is TGCGCCAGCAGCTTAAAGACAGGGGGCGATAATTCACCCCTCCACTTT.